This entry concerns a single T cell receptor beta chain. The table came from immunoSEQ multiplex PCR; TCRdb's copy has only in-frame clones and leaves some out. The sample consists of around 50,000 clones, roughly 85% of them appearing once. This specimen comes from a study of blood T cell repertoires in COVID-19. There are 11 residues in the CDR3. V lost 10 bases and J 6 bases, leaving 10 bases between the germline ends. The germline V gene has CDR1 MNHEY and CDR2 SVGAGI. The clonotype comes from a human donor in a cohort sampled during active COVID-19. V usage is TRBV6-5 and J usage is TRBJ1-5, with D tentatively TRBD1 (5 bases). The sample comprised peripheral blood. CDR3 in amino acids: CATGGGQPQHF. The CDR3 nucleotides read TGTGCCACCGGGGGGGGTCAGCCCCAGCATTTT.